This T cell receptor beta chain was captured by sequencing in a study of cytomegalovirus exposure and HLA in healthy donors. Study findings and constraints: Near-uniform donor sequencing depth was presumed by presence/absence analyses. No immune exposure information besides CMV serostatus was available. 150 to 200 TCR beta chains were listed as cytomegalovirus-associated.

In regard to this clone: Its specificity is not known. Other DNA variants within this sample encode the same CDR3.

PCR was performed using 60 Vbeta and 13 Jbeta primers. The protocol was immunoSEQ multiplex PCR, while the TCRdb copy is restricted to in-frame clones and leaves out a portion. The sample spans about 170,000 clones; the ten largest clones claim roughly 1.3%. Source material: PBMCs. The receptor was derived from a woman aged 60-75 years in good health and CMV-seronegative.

The CDR3 DNA follows: TGTGCCAGCAGCTTATGGGACAGGGTGACCGAAGCTTTCTTT. It codes for CASSLWDRVTEAFF. The rearrangement links TRBV7-3 to TRBJ1-1; the match to TRBD1 covers 9 bases. Germline loops: CDR1 SGHTA, CDR2 FQGTGA. This CDR3 is built from 14 residues. With V trimmed by 2 bases and J by 8 bases, 6 bases remained unmatched. The variable domain in full, completed from reference TRBV7-3 and TRBJ1-1, reads GAGVSQTPSNKVTEKGKYVELRCDPISGHTALYWYRQSLGQGPEFLIYFQGTGAADDSGLPNDRFFAVRPEGSVSTLKIQRTERGDSAVYLCASSLWDRVTEAFFGQGTRLTVV.